This is a list of T cell receptor beta chains from one sample in a study of OX40 agonist ivuxolimab in advanced cancers. Data came from immunoSEQ multiplex PCR; TCRdb stores just in-frame clones and leaves some out. This repertoire shows some 59,000 clones, approximately 90% found once; its top ten account for about 5%. This sample comprised CD4+ or CD8+ T cells sorted from blood, obtained in a trial of the OX40 agonist ivuxolimab. Source of these receptors: an adult with an advanced solid tumor such as melanoma, head and neck, liver or kidney cancer. CDR3s leave out the opening cysteine and the closing phenylalanine or tryptophan. The order of the fields is clone size, J gene, V gene, CDR3 protein. The size of a clone is reported for some rows only, either as once, few or many, or as a class for expanded clones.

size: NA; J: TRBJ1-3; V: TRBV28; CDR3: ASSLGRAGQRKLYTIY
size: NA; J: TRBJ1-2; V: TRBV6-1; CDR3: ASSDDRRGYT
size: NA; J: TRBJ2-1; V: TRBV7-3; CDR3: ASSPDYSGLRNEQF
size: NA; J: TRBJ2-1; V: TRBV4-2; CDR3: ASSPLDRASYNEQF
size: NA; J: TRBJ2-7; V: TRBV6-5; CDR3: ASSYSDGGTYEQY
size: NA; J: TRBJ2-2; V: TRBV5-5; CDR3: ASSLSGVGELF
size: NA; J: TRBJ2-1; V: TRBV7-3; CDR3: ASSLRPGGGSYNEQF
size: NA; J: TRBJ2-7; V: TRBV4-2; CDR3: ASSQVVAGPFYEQY
size: few; J: TRBJ1-2; V: TRBV19; CDR3: ASQLGQNYGYT
size: NA; J: TRBJ1-6; V: TRBV7-6; CDR3: ASSLEPTRDSPLH
size: NA; J: TRBJ2-7; V: TRBV28; CDR3: ASSIPGQSYEQY
size: NA; J: TRBJ2-7; V: TRBV28; CDR3: ATKDEQGHYEQY
size: once; J: TRBJ2-2; V: TRBV5-5; CDR3: ASSLAGGQGTGELF
size: NA; J: TRBJ2-5; V: TRBV5-1; CDR3: ASSLGGGREETQY
size: NA; J: TRBJ1-1; V: TRBV2; CDR3: AGSTGMSEAF
size: NA; J: TRBJ1-5; V: TRBV30; CDR3: AWSVGYGGQGQPQH
size: NA; J: TRBJ1-3; V: TRBV7-9; CDR3: ASSLGSAGNTIY
size: NA; J: TRBJ2-5; V: TRBV4-1; CDR3: ASSPGGQETQY
size: NA; J: TRBJ2-5; V: TRBV28; CDR3: ASSSPGGGRAGETQY
size: NA; J: TRBJ1-6; V: TRBV6-5; CDR3: ASSYSPELVSPLH
size: NA; J: TRBJ2-7; V: TRBV5-1; CDR3: ASSMRVTSGSSYEQY
size: NA; J: TRBJ1-1; V: TRBV5-1; CDR3: ASSTGTGGTEAF
size: NA; J: TRBJ2-3; V: TRBV2; CDR3: ASSGRGLAGADTQY
size: few; J: TRBJ1-1; V: TRBV18; CDR3: ASSSQNSGVTEAF
size: NA; J: TRBJ2-3; V: TRBV29-1; CDR3: SVRTGGWKDTQY
size: NA; J: TRBJ2-1; V: TRBV7-3; CDR3: ASSLQGGTSGRLPQF
size: NA; J: TRBJ2-1; V: TRBV27; CDR3: ASSSTGLAGVYNEQF
size: NA; J: TRBJ2-5; V: TRBV13; CDR3: ASSLGLWETQY
size: NA; J: TRBJ2-7; V: TRBV19; CDR3: ASQPGQGASEQY
size: NA; J: TRBJ2-2; V: TRBV19; CDR3: ASSTVAGADGELF
size: NA; J: TRBJ1-1; V: TRBV7-8; CDR3: ASSVLVKGEAF
size: few; J: TRBJ2-3; V: TRBV7-9; CDR3: ASSLEGGLATDTQY
size: NA; J: TRBJ2-7; V: TRBV11-1; CDR3: ASSSRTPGQGMIYEQY
size: NA; J: TRBJ1-1; V: TRBV29-1; CDR3: SVAAQTGLTEAF
size: few; J: TRBJ2-5; V: TRBV28; CDR3: ASSQGGEETQY
size: NA; J: TRBJ2-2; V: TRBV7-2; CDR3: ASSSSQVVPYGGELF
size: few; J: TRBJ1-1; V: TRBV6-6; CDR3: ASSPVGSEAF
size: few; J: TRBJ1-2; V: TRBV5-6; CDR3: ASSLESFLAGTGDGYT
size: NA; J: TRBJ2-5; V: TRBV7-6; CDR3: ASSMTSARETQY
size: NA; J: TRBJ1-1; V: TRBV14; CDR3: ASSQEEGLNTEAF
size: NA; J: TRBJ1-6; V: TRBV6-6; CDR3: ASSYVGLLNSPLH
size: NA; J: TRBJ2-3; V: TRBV6-4; CDR3: ASSAGGRGDTQY
size: NA; J: TRBJ2-1; V: TRBV18; CDR3: ASSPTRVVYNEQF
size: NA; J: TRBJ2-7; V: TRBV15; CDR3: ATSRDPSYEQY
size: NA; J: TRBJ2-5; V: TRBV28; CDR3: ASSLTERREYQETQY
size: NA; J: TRBJ2-1; V: TRBV4-2; CDR3: ASSQGRDRVRDEQF
size: NA; J: TRBJ1-1; V: TRBV5-6; CDR3: ASSFGTEAF
size: NA; J: TRBJ1-5; V: TRBV28; CDR3: ASILSGTGGQPQH
size: NA; J: TRBJ2-4; V: TRBV7-9; CDR3: ASSLAADRNIQY
size: NA; J: TRBJ2-1; V: TRBV7-2; CDR3: ASALRPSGGDEQF
size: NA; J: TRBJ1-2; V: TRBV7-2; CDR3: ASSLVGSNYGYT
size: NA; J: TRBJ1-1; V: TRBV5-1; CDR3: ASSREAMNTEAF
size: few; J: TRBJ1-5; V: TRBV4-1; CDR3: ASSLPTGVGVNQPQH